What follows are 9 T cell receptor beta chains derived from one specimen sequenced in a study of T cell repertoires in cytomegalovirus infection. Each CDR3 protein is one row after TCRdb ran MiXCR on the reads. The top ten hold over 4.5% of the sample, which has 65,000 to 90,000 distinct CDR3 sequences, 3.5% to 4.5% seen once. What was sequenced was PBMCs. The receptors were sampled from a human donor in good health (CMV status not recorded). Some clones in this sample may be carry-over from other donors' samples.

This clonotype has at least ten counts. The chain combines TRBV7-9 with TRBJ1-6; 10 bases match TRBD1. V shed 6 bases, J shed 8 bases, and the junction held 10 bases outside the gene matches. CDR1 and CDR2 (germline): SEHNR, FQNEAQ (reference sequence). The CDR3 runs 16 residues. The CDR3 loop reads CASSPPGQGVYSPLHF. The CDR3 DNA reads as TGTGCCAGCAGTCCTCCCGGACAGGGGGTTTATTCACCCCTCCACTTT.

This clonotype was observed at least ten times. The chain employs TRBV7-2 and TRBJ2-3, with a possible D match to TRBD2 (5 bases). The CDR3 has 14 amino acids. Germline CDR1 and CDR2: SGHTA and FQGNSA. V was cut by 2 bases and J by 10 bases, with 16 bases left in between. CDR3 sequence (DNA): TGTGCCAGCAGCTTACGGACTGGCCCGTGGTCGCAGTATTTT. It translates to CASSLRTGPWSQYF.

This clonotype was observed many times. The chain is built from TRBV28 and TRBJ2-7; 11 nucleotides match TRBD1. After removal of 5 bases from V and 2 bases from J, the junction contained 11 bases not matched to a gene. Per the germline V gene, CDR1 is MDHEN and CDR2 is SYDVKM. There are 17 residues in the CDR3. The CDR3 loop reads CASSRTRDRGFPYEQYF. The CDR3, as DNA: TGTGCCAGCAGTAGGACCCGGGACAGGGGGTTTCCCTACGAGCAGTACTTC.

This clonotype was seen repeatedly, ten times or more. This chain uses TRBV6-1 with TRBJ1-2, with unresolved D. The germline V and J ends were trimmed by 5 bases and 0 bases, with 7 bases remaining between them. This CDR3 region has 13 residues. From germline, CDR1 is MNHNS and CDR2 SASEGT. The CDR3 nucleotides are TGTGCCAGCAGTCGACAAACTAACTATGGCTACACCTTC. This codes for CASSRQTNYGYTF.

This clonotype was seen repeatedly, ten times or more. The V call is TRBV6-1, the J call TRBJ2-5; D not certain. The germline V and J ends were trimmed by 6 bases and 1 base, with 18 bases remaining between them. The germline V gene has CDR1 MNHNS and CDR2 SASEGT. The CDR3 is 16 amino acids. The chain's CDR3 is CASSHLGNLLQETQYF. As DNA, the CDR3 is TGTGCCAGCAGCCACTTAGGGAACCTCCTCCAAGAGACCCAGTACTTC.

There are many counts of this clonotype. The rearrangement links TRBV4-3 to TRBJ2-7; possible D gene TRBD2, 6 bases. The length of the CDR3 is 15 residues. Trimming cost V 0 bases and J 2 bases, with 11 bases left between them. Germline V gene data show CDR1 as LGHNA and CDR2 as YSLEER. The CDR3, as DNA: TGCGCCAGCAGCCAAGATCGGGACTTCCCCTACGAGCAGTACTTC. Protein: CASSQDRDFPYEQYF.

At least ten counts were recorded for this clonotype. This chain links TRBV25-1 with TRBJ1-4; perhaps TRBD1 as D (5 bases). V gave up 5 bases and J gave up 12 bases, with 22 bases separating them. Germline lookup yields CDR1 MGHDK and CDR2 SYGVNS. The CDR3 runs to 15 residues. The CDR3 DNA reads TGTGCCAGCAGTTTAGGGTCCGGGAGGATGGGGGAACTGTTTTTT. It encodes CASSLGSGRMGELFF.

This clonotype was seen repeatedly, ten times or more. The rearrangement joins TRBV7-9 to TRBJ2-7; no clear D gene. Per the germline V gene, CDR1 is SEHNR and CDR2 is FQNEAQ (reference sequence). Trimming shortened V by 1 base and J by 2 bases, and 6 bases separated the two germline ends. This CDR3 comprises 13 residues. Here the CDR3 DNA reads TGTGCCAGCAGCTTAGTAGGTGCCTACGAGCAGTACTTC. Protein sequence: CASSLVGAYEQYF. The variable domain in full, with the rest retrieved from reference TRBV7-9 and TRBJ2-7, is DTGVSQNPRHKITKRGQNVTFRCDPISEHNRLYWYRQTLGQGPEFLTYFQNEAQLEKSRLLSDRFSAERPKGSFSTLEIQRTEQGDSAMYLCASSLVGAYEQYFGPGTRLTVT.

This clonotype was recorded many times. V is TRBV7-2 and J is TRBJ2-3, with D maybe TRBD1 (6 bases). Germline V gene data show CDR1 as SGHTA and CDR2 as FQGNSA. This CDR3 is built from 15 residues. The ends were cut back, 4 bases at V and 1 base at J, with 12 bases in the middle. The CDR3 loop is CASSWGRSGTDTQYF. The CDR3 DNA follows: TGTGCCAGCAGCTGGGGGCGTTCGGGCACAGATACGCAGTATTTT.